These 30 T cell receptor beta chains were sequenced from one sample in a study of blood T cell repertoires in COVID-19. The protocol was immunoSEQ multiplex PCR, while the TCRdb copy is restricted to in-frame clones and leaves out a portion. The sample has 130,000 or so clones, about nine tenths seen once; the top ten hold 2% to 2.5%. Sequenced sample: peripheral blood. The receptors come from a man between 45 and 60 years old with active COVID-19.

The chain couples TRBV5-1 to TRBJ2-1, with D possibly TRBD1 on 5 matching bases. CDR1 and CDR2 from the germline V gene are SGHRS and YFSETQ. The CDR3 has 16 residues. V was cut by 4 bases and J by 0 bases, with 14 bases left in between. Written as DNA, the CDR3 is TGCGCCAGCAGCGCGACAGCGCCCCTCTCCTACAATGAGCAGTTCTTC. It codes for CASSATAPLSYNEQFF.

J is TRBJ2-5 and V is TRBV2, with TRBD2 as a possible D gene (6 bases). Trimming pared 4 bases from V and 8 bases from J, leaving 14 bases between. This CDR3 region has 13 residues. CDR1 is SNHLY and CDR2 is FYNNEI in the germline V gene. CDR3 DNA: TGTGCCAGCAGTGGGGGGGTAGAATCTACCCAGTACTTC. Its protein is CASSGGVESTQYF.

The genes are TRBV4-1 and TRBJ1-6; D is perhaps TRBD1 (5 bases). The V end lost 1 base, the J end lost 10 bases, and 17 bases lay between the germline ends. Germline assignment: CDR1 MGHRA and CDR2 YSYEKL. The CDR3 extends over 16 amino acids. CDR3 loop: CASSQVVRRGRSPLHF. The CDR3, as DNA: TGCGCCAGCAGCCAAGTGGTGAGGAGGGGCCGCTCACCCCTCCACTTT.

The rearrangement joins TRBV5-4 to TRBJ2-2; D gene uncertain. V lost 4 bases and J 2 bases, leaving 15 bases between the germline ends. The CDR3 is 16 amino acids. Germline CDR1 reads SGHNT; CDR2 reads YYREEE (reference sequence). CDR3 sequence reads: CASSHEAASNTGELFF. In nucleotides, the CDR3 is TGTGCCAGCAGCCATGAGGCGGCATCCAACACCGGGGAGCTGTTTTTT.

This clone was recorded a few times. J is TRBJ1-6 and V is TRBV3-1 (or the pseudogene TRBV3-2); 8 bases are a match to TRBD1. There are 14 residues in the CDR3. Trimming took 5 bases from V and 6 from J; bases not matched to a gene: 3. Germline V gene sequence: CDR1 LGHDT, CDR2 YNNKEL (reference sequence). The CDR3 DNA reads TGTGCCAGCAGCTGGGACAGGTTTAATTCACCCCTCCACTTT. Its translation: CASSWDRFNSPLHF.

The rearrangement uses TRBV10-3 and TRBJ2-7, with TRBD1 matching over 7 bases. Trimming at V came to 6 bases and at J to 2 bases, leaving 10 bases not matched to a gene. This CDR3 is built from 15 residues. CDR1 and CDR2 from the germline V gene are ENHRY and SYGVKD. The DNA for the CDR3 is TGTGCCATCAGGGGATACAGGGGTGAGACCTACGAGCAGTACTTC. This codes for CAIRGYRGETYEQYF.

The chain couples TRBV7-8 to TRBJ1-3; weak D call: TRBD1 (6 bases). The CDR3 consists of 16 residues. Trimming took 5 bases from V and 4 from J, leaving 18 bases between them. The germline V gene encodes CDR1 SGHVS and CDR2 FQNEAQ. The CDR3 DNA follows: TGTGCCAGCAGCCCAGCCGGGACATCGTACGGAAACACCATATATTTT. It codes for CASSPAGTSYGNTIYF.

The chain employs TRBV7-2 and TRBJ2-7; TRBD1 aligns across 7 bases. Germline V gene sequence: CDR1 SGHTA, CDR2 FQGNSA. V gave up 5 bases and J gave up 5 bases; unmatched junction bases: 6. CDR3 size: 13 residues. The CDR3 region has the DNA TGTGCCAGCAGCGTCCAGGGGGAAGACGAGCAGTACTTC. Translating it yields CASSVQGEDEQYF.

CDR3 sequence reads: CASSLYLFVERGSYEQFF. The CDR3 coding sequence is TGTGCCAGCAGCTTATATTTGTTCGTGGAACGGGGATCCTATGAGCAGTTCTTC. The J gene is TRBJ2-1, the V gene TRBV13; possibly TRBD2 for D (5 bases). Trimming left V 2 bases short and J 8 bases short, with 25 bases between. Germline values: CDR1 PRHDT, CDR2 FYEKMQ (reference sequence). This CDR3 spans 18 amino acids.

This clone was counted once. V gene TRBV12-3 or TRBV12-4 combines with J gene TRBJ1-5; D remains ambiguous. This CDR3 has 11 amino acids. Trimming took 6 bases from V and 4 from J, leaving 4 bases between them. CDR3 protein: CASSNNQPQHF. The CDR3 nucleotides read TGTGCCAGCAGCAATAATCAGCCCCAGCATTTT.

The J gene is TRBJ1-3, the V gene TRBV18; no clear D gene. Deletions cut 3 bases from V and 0 bases from J, with 15 bases between. Germline CDR1 KGHSH, CDR2 LQKENI. This CDR3 has 17 residues. The CDR3 region has the DNA TGTGCCAGCTCACCTAAGGGAGGACTTACCTCTGGAAACACCATATATTTT. As protein: CASSPKGGLTSGNTIYF.

The V gene is TRBV19, the J gene TRBJ2-7, with 12 bases lining up with TRBD1. Germline V gives CDR1 LNHDA, CDR2 SQIVND (reference sequence). The trim removed 9 bases at V and 2 bases at J, leaving 11 bases unmatched. This CDR3 has 16 residues. CDR3 bases: TGTGCCAGGACCGGGACAGGGGGCCCCCTTACCTACGAGCAGTACTTC. Protein: CARTGTGGPLTYEQYF.

This chain links TRBV2 with TRBJ1-1; perhaps TRBD1 as D (5 bases). V shed 4 bases and J shed 0 bases, with 15 bases lying between them. The CDR3 sequence is 16 residues long. The V gene's germline CDR1 is SNHLY and CDR2 FYNNEI. The CDR3 sequence is CASSAGRGSMNTEAFF. The CDR3 DNA is TGTGCCAGCAGTGCAGGGAGGGGCTCAATGAACACTGAAGCTTTCTTT.

This clone was seen only once. The rearrangement links TRBV6-1 to TRBJ2-1; D uncertain. The V end was cut by 4 bases, the J end by 0 bases, with 16 bases between. The CDR3 sequence is 17 residues long. The germline CDR1 and CDR2 sequences are MNHNS and SASEGT. CDR3 bases: TGTGCCAGCAGTGGTTTAAGTGCTGGCGGCTCCTACAATGAGCAGTTCTTC. Protein product: CASSGLSAGGSYNEQFF.

The V gene is TRBV7-2, the J gene TRBJ2-3, with D possibly TRBD2 on 7 matching bases. V lost 3 bases to trimming and J lost 2 bases, with 12 bases between them. CDR3 length: 15 residues. The germline V gene has CDR1 SGHTA and CDR2 FQGNSA. CDR3 residues: CASSLRGLHTDTQYF. In nucleotides, the CDR3 is TGTGCCAGCAGCTTGCGGGGGCTTCACACAGATACGCAGTATTTT.

The rearrangement joins TRBV5-4 to TRBJ2-1, with 8 bases matching TRBD1. CDR1 is SGHNT, CDR2 YYREEE, per germline (reference sequence). The CDR3 is 14 amino acids. With 4 bases clipped from V and 5 bases from J, the junction kept 5 bases outside the gene matches. The CDR3 here is CASSLRGQNNEQFF. CDR3 DNA sequence: TGTGCCAGCAGCCTCAGGGGGCAAAACAATGAGCAGTTCTTC.

This chain joins TRBV10-3 and TRBJ1-3; unclear D gene. V lost 8 bases to trimming and J lost 0 bases, with 11 bases between them. From germline, CDR1 is ENHRY and CDR2 SYGVKD. The length of the CDR3 is 14 residues. CDR3 region: CAIGRENSGNTIYF. CDR3 nucleotides: TGTGCCATCGGCCGGGAAAACTCTGGAAACACCATATATTTT.

CDR3 protein: CASSLISLDEQFF. CDR3 bases: TGCGCCAGCAGCTTGATATCCCTCGATGAGCAGTTCTTC. J is TRBJ2-1 and V is TRBV5-1; unclear D gene. The CDR3 has 13 amino acids. The V end was cut by 1 base, the J end by 8 bases, with 10 bases between. CDR1 is SGHRS and CDR2 is YFSETQ in the germline V gene.

CDR3 sequence reads: CASSEQGQETQYF. DNA for the CDR3: TGTGCCAGCAGTGAACAGGGGCAAGAGACCCAGTACTTC. The chain is built from TRBV25-1 and TRBJ2-5; the D gene is possibly TRBD1 (6 bases). The CDR3 has 13 residues. The germline CDR1 and CDR2 sequences are MGHDK and SYGVNS. Trimming shortened V by 2 bases and J by 2 bases, and 6 bases separated the two germline ends.

J is TRBJ1-2 and V is TRBV13; 8 bases fit TRBD1. J lost 7 bases, V lost 6 bases, and 4 bases had no gene match. The germline gives CDR1 PRHDT, CDR2 FYEKMQ (reference sequence). This CDR3 comprises 12 residues. Here the CDR3 DNA reads TGTGCCAGCAGGGGACAGGCTGGTGGCTACACCTTC. Translating it yields CASRGQAGGYTF.

The V call is TRBV29-1, the J call TRBJ2-1; D gene ambiguous. Germline V gene lookup returns CDR1 SQVTM and CDR2 ANQGSEA. With 4 bases removed from V and 0 bases from J, the gap between germline ends came to 7 bases. The CDR3 is 13 amino acids. This CDR3 is CSVGRLSYNEQFF. CDR3 bases: TGCAGCGTTGGGCGACTCTCCTACAATGAGCAGTTCTTC.

The genes are TRBV7-2 and TRBJ2-7, with 8 bases matching TRBD2. The CDR3 spans 14 residues. Trimming removed 4 bases from V and 3 bases from J; junction bases left unmatched: 5. In germline, CDR1 is SGHTA, CDR2 FQGNSA. The CDR3 nucleotides read TGTGCCAGCAGCTCGCGGACTAGCTACTACGAGCAGTACTTC. Amino acid sequence: CASSSRTSYYEQYF. Drawing the rest from reference TRBV7-2 and TRBJ2-7, the complete variable domain is GAGVSQSPSNKVTEKGKDVELRCDPISGHTALYWYRQSLGQGLEFLIYFQGNSAPDKSGLPSDRFSAERTGGSVSTLTIQRTQQEDSAVYLCASSSRTSYYEQYFGPGTRLTVT.

The chain has TRBV4-2 and TRBJ2-3, with 8 bases fitting TRBD1. The CDR3 has 17 amino acids. V was pared by 4 bases and J by 2 bases, with 11 bases of the junction left unmatched. Germline CDR1 is LGHNA and CDR2 is YNFKEQ. Here the CDR3 reads CASSLGQVGTHTDTQYF. For the CDR3, the DNA is TGTGCCAGCAGCCTGGGACAGGTGGGGACTCACACAGATACGCAGTATTTT.

This clone was counted only a few times. The chain couples TRBV6-6 to TRBJ1-6; D unclear. Per germline, CDR1 MNHNY and CDR2 SVGAGI (reference sequence). CDR3 length equals 13 residues. The CDR3 here is CGGSETFNSPLHF. The CDR3 region has the DNA TGTGGCGGCAGCGAAACTTTTAATTCACCCCTCCACTTT.

The rearrangement uses TRBV7-2 and TRBJ2-1; tentatively, D is TRBD2 (6 bases). V was cut by 3 bases and J by 6 bases, with 15 bases left in between. The CDR3 covers 15 residues. Germline V gene sequence: CDR1 SGHTA, CDR2 FQGNSA. The DNA of the CDR3 is TGTGCCAGCAGCTTGGGACTGCCTCACTTCAATGAGCAGTTCTTC. It encodes CASSLGLPHFNEQFF.

The chain employs TRBV6-5 and TRBJ1-5; 8 nucleotides agree with TRBD1. Germline lookup yields CDR1 MNHEY and CDR2 SVGAGI. This CDR3 comprises 13 residues. V lost 11 bases to trimming and J lost 6 bases; unmatched junction nucleotides: 9. This CDR3 is CASRQGPGQPQHF. DNA for the CDR3: TGTGCCTCAAGACAGGGGCCGGGTCAGCCCCAGCATTTT.

The chain combines TRBV9 with TRBJ1-3; 7 nucleotides line up with TRBD1. This CDR3 is built from 14 residues. V was pared by 3 bases and J by 0 bases, with 0 bases of the junction left unmatched. Germline V lookup: CDR1 SGDLS, CDR2 YYNGEE. The CDR3 is CASSGDSSGNTIYF. CDR3 nucleotide sequence: TGTGCCAGCAGCGGGGACAGCTCTGGAAACACCATATATTTT.

The V call is TRBV3-1 (or the pseudogene TRBV3-2), the J call TRBJ2-3; 7 bases map to TRBD2. V shed 3 bases, J shed 8 bases, and the junction held 5 bases outside the gene matches. In germline, CDR1 is LGHDT, CDR2 YNNKEL (reference sequence). The CDR3 totals 13 residues. The CDR3: CASSQIPGGTQYF. The DNA for the CDR3 is TGTGCCAGCAGCCAGATTCCGGGGGGTACGCAGTATTTT.

The chain carries TRBV2 and TRBJ2-7; TRBD1 matches 7 bases. The CDR3 covers 12 residues. Trimming took 5 bases from V and 7 from J; bases not matched to a gene: 5. Germline loops: CDR1 SNHLY, CDR2 FYNNEI. For the CDR3, the DNA is TGTGCCAGCAGTTTGGACAGGAGAGAGCAGTACTTC. Protein sequence: CASSLDRREQYF.

The rearrangement uses TRBV2 and TRBJ2-7; D not resolved. Germline V CDR1 and CDR2: SNHLY, FYNNEI. CDR3 length equals 12 residues. Trimming took off 4 bases at V and 1 base at J, with 5 bases between the two ends. DNA of the CDR3: TGTGCCAGCAGTGCCGAGTCCTACGAGCAGTACTTC. Protein product: CASSAESYEQYF. Based on the CDR3 plus reference TRBV2 and TRBJ2-7, the full variable domain is EPEVTQTPSHQVTQMGQEVILRCVPISNHLYFYWYRQILGQKVEFLVSFYNNEISEKSEIFDDQFSVERPDGSNFTLKIRSTKLEDSAMYFCASSAESYEQYFGPGTRLTVT.